This is a list of T cell receptor beta chains from one sample in a study of early T cells in non-severe SARS-CoV-2 infection. TCRdb analysed the 5' RACE reads with MiXCR anew, one entry per CDR3 protein. The sample lists 45,000 to 65,000 distinct CDR3 sequences, more than 9% occurring once. Sequencing input: whole blood. The receptors come from an adult who was a healthcare worker with PCR-confirmed SARS-CoV-2 infection or an uninfected control (not recorded which). CDR3s include the opening cysteine and the closing phenylalanine or tryptophan. The D gene is left open where the match is weak. Not all rows give a size; the values are once, few, many and, for expanded clones, a class.

clone_size,j_call,v_call,d_call,cdr3_nt,cdr3_aa
-,TRBJ2-7,TRBV3-1,TRBD2,TGTGCCAGCAGCTCCCTCGGGCTAGCGGGTTTCTCCTACGAGCAGTACTTC,CASSSLGLAGFSYEQYF
few,TRBJ2-1,TRBV9,TRBD2,TGTGCCAGCAGCGTAACTAGCGGGAATAATGAGCAGTTCTTC,CASSVTSGNNEQFF
many,TRBJ2-4,TRBV11-2,-,TGTGCCAGCAGCTTAGATACCCCCGTTCTAGCCAAAAACATTCAGTACTTC,CASSLDTPVLAKNIQYF
-,TRBJ2-3,TRBV5-8,TRBD2,TGTGCCAGCAGCTCTGGACGCGGGGGACTCACTGCAGATACGCAGTATTTT,CASSSGRGGLTADTQYF
many,TRBJ2-2,TRBV14,-,TGTGCCAGCAGCCCTGGTCGGACGAACACCGGGGAGCTGTTTTTT,CASSPGRTNTGELFF
many,TRBJ2-1,TRBV5-4,TRBD1,TGTGCCAGCAGCAGCGGGACAGGGGGCGGTGAGCAGTTCTTC,CASSSGTGGGEQFF
many,TRBJ2-6,TRBV18,-,TGTGCCAGCTCACCATTAGGAGGGGCCAACGTCCTGACTTTC,CASSPLGGANVLTF
many,TRBJ2-2,TRBV4-2,-,TGTGCCAGCAGCCAAGAGGGCGGGTCGAACACCGGGGAGCTGTTTTTT,CASSQEGGSNTGELFF
-,TRBJ2-7,TRBV5-1,-,TGCGCCAGCAGCCCCCCCCAAGCACCTGCCTACGAGCAGTACTTC,CASSPPQAPAYEQYF
-,TRBJ2-1,TRBV12-3/TRBV12-4,TRBD2,TGTGCCAGCAGTCCCCGTAGCGGGTTCTACAATGAGCAGTTCTTC,CASSPRSGFYNEQFF
many,TRBJ2-3,TRBV7-9,-,TGTGCCAGCAGCCGATCAGGGGAGGGTACAGATACGCAGTATTTT,CASSRSGEGTDTQYF
-,TRBJ2-1,TRBV4-2,-,TGTGCCAGCAGCCAAGATCGTGCGGATGAGCAGTTCTTC,CASSQDRADEQFF
many,TRBJ2-1,TRBV6-4,TRBD2,TGTGCCAGCAGTGTGGCGGGGGATTACAATGAGCAGTTCTTC,CASSVAGDYNEQFF
-,TRBJ2-3,TRBV20-1,TRBD1,TGCAGTGCTAGCCCGGACAGGGGGGACACAGATACGCAGTATTTT,CSASPDRGDTDTQYF
-,TRBJ2-5,TRBV20-1,TRBD1,TGCAGTGCTAGACCTGGACAGGGATACTATAATAATAAGGAGACCCAGTACTTC,CSARPGQGYYNNKETQYF
many,TRBJ2-3,TRBV6-5,TRBD2,TGTGCCAGCAGTTACTCCGTAGCGGGAGGGCCAGATACGCAGTATTTT,CASSYSVAGGPDTQYF
-,TRBJ2-3,TRBV6-2/TRBV6-3,TRBD2,TGTGCCAGCAGTCAGCGGGAGGCCCCGGATACGCAGTATTTT,CASSQREAPDTQYF
many,TRBJ1-2,TRBV29-1,-,TGCAGCGCAGGACGGTCTAACTATGGCTACACCTTC,CSAGRSNYGYTF
many,TRBJ1-5,TRBV19,-,TGTGCCAGTAGTGGAGGACTGCCTTATAGCAATCAGCCCCAGCATTTT,CASSGGLPYSNQPQHF
many,TRBJ2-1,TRBV4-3,-,TGCGCCAGCAGCCAAGCACACTACAATGAGCAGTTCTTC,CASSQAHYNEQFF
many,TRBJ2-1,TRBV10-2,-,TGCGCCAGCAGTAAGAACTCCTACAATGAGCAGTTCTTC,CASSKNSYNEQFF
many,TRBJ2-3,TRBV5-1,-,TGCGCCAGCAGCTCCGGGGCCCCCGCAGATACGCAGTATTTT,CASSSGAPADTQYF